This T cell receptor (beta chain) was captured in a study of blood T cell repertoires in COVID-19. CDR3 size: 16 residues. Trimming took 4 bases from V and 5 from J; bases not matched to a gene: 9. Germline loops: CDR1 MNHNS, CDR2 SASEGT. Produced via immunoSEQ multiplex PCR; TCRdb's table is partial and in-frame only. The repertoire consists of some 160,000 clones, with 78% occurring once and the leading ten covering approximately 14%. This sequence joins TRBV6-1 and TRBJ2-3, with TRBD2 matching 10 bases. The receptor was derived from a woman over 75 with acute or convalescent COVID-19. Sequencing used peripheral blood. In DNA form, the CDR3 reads TGTGCCAGCAGTGGAAGCGGGGGGGCTTGGGAAGATACGCAGTATTTT. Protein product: CASSGSGGAWEDTQYF.